This T cell receptor beta chain was recorded in a study of T cell responses to AZD1222 COVID-19 vaccine. About this clone itself: Its antigen is unidentified.

V was clipped by 5 bases and J by 4 bases, with 13 bases between them. Germline CDR1 and CDR2: SGHRS and YFSETQ. This CDR3 region has 14 residues. Sequenced by immunoSEQ multiplex PCR; TCRdb stores in-frame clones only, minus some. The data contain about 180,000 clones, 90% to 95% of them singletons. General observations from the study: Spike regions recognized by vaccine-associated CD4 TCRs spanned the protein, led by 160-218 and 743-854. Seropositive AZD1222 recipients at baseline numbered only 6 or 7. Increased Spike-specific TCR breadth and depth were observed after two AZD1222 doses. Researchers took repertoire samples only after the peak T cell response had come.

This clonotype was sampled from an adult who received the MenACWY meningococcal vaccine as a control. The input for sequencing was peripheral blood, taken 28 days after the second dose of the MenACWY control vaccine. This chain connects TRBV5-1 to TRBJ1-3; D not certain. The CDR3 here is CASSVGVPGNTIYF. The CDR3 DNA reads TGCGCCAGCAGTGTTGGGGTACCAGGAAACACCATATATTTT.